This is a list of T cell receptor beta chains from one sample in a study of blood T cells in healthy people across ages. TCRdb re-called the 5' RACE reads through MiXCR, storing one row per CDR3 protein. This sample has over 750,000 distinct CDR3 sequences, with more than 20% found just once. These data are also associated with another study on T cells of mothers and their children.

Sequenced: blood. The receptors shown here come from a boy between 5 and 17 years old in good health. Both conserved end residues are trimmed from each CDR3.

v_gene: TRBV5-5; j_gene: -; CDR3aa: ASDPGLAFLRDSYEQF
v_gene: TRBV14; j_gene: TRBJ2-5; CDR3aa: ASSQVWGRETQY
v_gene: TRBV20-1; j_gene: TRBJ1-5; CDR3aa: SARGRQGGQPQH
v_gene: TRBV2; j_gene: TRBJ2-3; CDR3aa: ASSGTSGIDTQY
v_gene: TRBV9; j_gene: TRBJ2-1; CDR3aa: ASSAFNEQF
v_gene: TRBV6-4; j_gene: TRBJ1-1; CDR3aa: ASSLRPGTGDLSTEAF
v_gene: TRBV7-3; j_gene: TRBJ2-1; CDR3aa: ASSKRQNSYNEQF
v_gene: TRBV10-3; j_gene: TRBJ1-2; CDR3aa: AIRDTNYGYT
v_gene: TRBV20-1; j_gene: TRBJ2-5; CDR3aa: SAGLRQGPKETQY
v_gene: TRBV7-9; j_gene: TRBJ2-5; CDR3aa: ASSASPGQGAKETQY
v_gene: TRBV5-1; j_gene: TRBJ1-2; CDR3aa: ASSWGQTNYGYT
v_gene: TRBV9; j_gene: -; CDR3aa: ASSGESGNAQY
v_gene: TRBV7-2; j_gene: TRBJ2-1; CDR3aa: ASTTSPNNNEQF
v_gene: TRBV11-2; j_gene: TRBJ1-1; CDR3aa: ASSLGSGVDTEAF
v_gene: TRBV6-2/TRBV6-3; j_gene: TRBJ2-7; CDR3aa: ASSHKPGQGYEQY
v_gene: TRBV9; j_gene: TRBJ2-5; CDR3aa: ASKPNPYQETQY
v_gene: TRBV9; j_gene: -; CDR3aa: ASSPFSQGNEQF
v_gene: TRBV5-5; j_gene: TRBJ2-5; CDR3aa: ASSVTEGETQY